Listed below are T cell receptor beta chains from one sample, sequenced in a study of shared clonotypes between healthy human individuals. Some clones are missing from TCRdb's copy, which holds only in-frame ones; the method was immunoSEQ multiplex PCR. Of roughly 1.4 million clones in the sample, 98% to 99% are singletons; the top ten hold roughly 0.35%. Sequences were obtained from naive CD4+ T cells sorted from blood. The receptor set was obtained from a man aged 30-40 years in good health. Both conserved end residues are trimmed from each CDR3. D genes are given only for firm matches.

CDR3	J	V	D
ASSRGQGAPTYNEQF	TRBJ2-1	TRBV5-5	TRBD1
ASSFPPGTGSYEQY	TRBJ2-7	TRBV5-1	TRBD1
ATSRAQLAGHTDTQY	TRBJ2-3	TRBV15	TRBD2
ASSHRGGVQNEQF	TRBJ2-1	TRBV14	.
ASSLARDSRVGEQF	TRBJ2-1	TRBV7-6	.
ASSVVGSTDTQY	TRBJ2-3	TRBV9	.
ASSGQGAAASFKLF	TRBJ1-4	TRBV6-6	TRBD1
ASSLGAGVVETQY	TRBJ2-5	TRBV28	TRBD2
ASSYSAGDTYEQY	TRBJ2-7	TRBV6-5	TRBD2
ASSLSGAREKLF	TRBJ1-4	TRBV28	.
ASSVETGRYTGELF	TRBJ2-2	TRBV27	.